This T cell receptor beta chain was documented in a study of shared clonotypes between healthy human individuals. Overall study: A donor's plate count was three for CD4 naive and three for CD4 memory; CD8 naive had two and CD8 memory one.

Naive-designated CD8 cells lacked CD45RO, were positively enriched for CCR7, and omitted terminally differentiated effector memory CD45RA+ cells. Original methodology: As immunoSEQ supplied junction-only sequences (without quality scores), filtering differed. Libraries were prepared by immunoSEQ multiplex PCR; TCRdb keeps only in-frame clonotypes and omits some of them. V and J calls and clone size are copied from that table; D and trimming were computed from the DNA. The repertoire consists of more than 600,000 clones, with roughly nine tenths occurring once and the leading ten covering approximately 25%. Study-level points and caveats: Tissue TCR repertoires likely differ from these blood-only repertoires. As a rule, naive subsets had a larger estimated richness than memory subsets.

Of note for this clone: Its antigen is as yet unknown.

Per the germline V gene, CDR1 is SGHVS and CDR2 is FQNEAQ. The CDR3 length is 17 residues. Trimming pared 4 bases from V and 1 base from J, leaving 19 bases between. This TCR derives from a man younger than 45 in good health. V gene TRBV7-8 combines with J gene TRBJ2-5; no firm D call. Sequencing was done on a sample of naive CD8+ T cells sorted from blood. CDR3 sequence (DNA): TGTGCCAGCAGCTCACCCCAGAACGGTAGGGTCCAAGAGACCCAGTACTTC. Residues: CASSSPQNGRVQETQYF.